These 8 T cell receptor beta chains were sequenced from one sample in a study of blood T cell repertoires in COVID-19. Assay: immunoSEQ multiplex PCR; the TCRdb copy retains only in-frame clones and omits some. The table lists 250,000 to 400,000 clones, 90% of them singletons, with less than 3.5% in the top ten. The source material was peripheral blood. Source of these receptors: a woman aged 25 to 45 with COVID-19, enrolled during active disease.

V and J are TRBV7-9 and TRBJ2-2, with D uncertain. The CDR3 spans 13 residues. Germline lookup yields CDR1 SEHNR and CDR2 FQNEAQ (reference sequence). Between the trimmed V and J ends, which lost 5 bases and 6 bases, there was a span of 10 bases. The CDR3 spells CASSLLLSGELFF. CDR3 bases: TGTGCCAGCAGCCTCCTTTTGTCCGGGGAGCTGTTTTTT.

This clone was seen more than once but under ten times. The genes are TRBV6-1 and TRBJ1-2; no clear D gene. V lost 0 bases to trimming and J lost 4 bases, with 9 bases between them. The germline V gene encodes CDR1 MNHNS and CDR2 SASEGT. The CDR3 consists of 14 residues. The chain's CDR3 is CASSEALAPYGYTF. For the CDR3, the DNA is TGTGCCAGCAGTGAAGCGTTGGCCCCCTATGGCTACACCTTC.

CDR3 in DNA: TGTGCCACCAGTGATGGGAGGGGCGGGAGCAATCAGCCCCAGCATTTT. This encodes CATSDGRGGSNQPQHF. The chain uses TRBV24-1 and TRBJ1-5; D is perhaps TRBD1 (5 bases). The length of the CDR3 is 16 residues. Trimming stripped 3 bases from V and 1 base from J, with 12 bases between. Germline CDR1 and CDR2: KGHDR and SFDVKD.

The CDR3 nucleotides are TGTGCCAGTAGTAACAGGGTGGAGAACACTGAAGCTTTCTTT. Protein: CASSNRVENTEAFF. The V call is TRBV19, the J call TRBJ1-1; D possibly corresponds to TRBD1 (6 bases). The ends were cut back, 4 bases at V and 1 base at J, with 10 bases in the middle. The CDR3 is made up of 14 amino acids. Per the germline V gene, CDR1 is LNHDA and CDR2 is SQIVND (reference sequence).

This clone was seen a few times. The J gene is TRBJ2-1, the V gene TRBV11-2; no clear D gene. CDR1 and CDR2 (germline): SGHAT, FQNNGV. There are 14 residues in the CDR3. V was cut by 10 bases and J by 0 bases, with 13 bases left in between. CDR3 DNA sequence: TGTGCCACCAGGAGATTAAGCTCCTACAATGAGCAGTTCTTC. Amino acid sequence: CATRRLSSYNEQFF.

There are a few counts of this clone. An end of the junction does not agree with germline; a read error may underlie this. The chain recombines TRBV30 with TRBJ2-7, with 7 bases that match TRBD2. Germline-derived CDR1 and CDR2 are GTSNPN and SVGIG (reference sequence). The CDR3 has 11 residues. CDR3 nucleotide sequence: TGTGCCTGGAGTACCGGGACTATACGGGACTTC. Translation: CAWSTGTIRDF. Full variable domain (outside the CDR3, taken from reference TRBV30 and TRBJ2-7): SQTIHQWPATLVQPVGSPLSLECTVEGTSNPNLYWYRQAAGRGLQLLFYSVGIGQISSEVPQNLSASRPQDRQFILSSKKLLLSDSGFYLCAWSTGTIRDFGPGTRLTVT.

CDR3 amino acids: CASSVQRDQETQYF. For the CDR3, the DNA is TGTGCCAGCAGCGTCCAGCGGGATCAAGAGACCCAGTACTTC. V is TRBV3-1 (or the pseudogene TRBV3-2) and J is TRBJ2-5, with 7 bases identical to TRBD2. The CDR3 is 14 amino acids. Per germline, CDR1 LGHDT and CDR2 YNNKEL (reference sequence). The J segment lost 2 bases and the V segment lost 5 bases, leaving 5 bases of the junction unmatched.

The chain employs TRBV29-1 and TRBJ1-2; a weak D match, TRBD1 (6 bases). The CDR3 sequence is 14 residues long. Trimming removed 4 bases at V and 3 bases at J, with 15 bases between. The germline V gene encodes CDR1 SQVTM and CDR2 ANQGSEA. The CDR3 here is CSVVPDSSDYGYTF. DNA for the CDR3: TGCAGCGTTGTGCCGGACAGTTCAGACTATGGCTACACCTTC.